This TCR beta chain was captured by sequencing in a study of T-cell reconstitution after alpha-beta-depleted transplantation in children. There are 15 residues in the CDR3. Germline V gene sequence: CDR1 SGHVS, CDR2 FQNEAQ. The junction had 10 bases not matched to a gene; V was cut back by 5 bases and J by 4 bases. A TCRbeta library incorporating unique molecular identifiers was prepared. MiXCR was run by TCRdb on the PCR reads, yielding one entry per CDR3 protein. In the table there are under 85,000 distinct CDR3 sequences, 18% of which are singletons. General study points: Two months or so post-transplant, alpha-beta T cells reportedly derived from several hundred expanded graft clones. One year after transplant, T-cell counts and diversity came mostly from newly produced T cells. Surviving thymic progenitors and recipient T cells were the source of high TCRbeta diversity at day 60 in some patients.

This clonotype appeared a few times. The antigen remains unidentified. Source: PBMCs, mostly from graft donor cells, taken 360 days after TCRalphabeta/CD19-depleted stem cell transplant. This sequence was found in a male patient between 2 and 10 years old who had a stem cell transplant for acute lymphoblastic leukemia, so the T cells may come from the graft donor. The chain employs TRBV7-8 and TRBJ2-7; 8 nucleotides match TRBD1. This CDR3 reads CASSPRQGTLYEQYF. CDR3 nucleotides: TGTGCCAGCAGCCCCAGACAGGGGACTTTGTACGAGCAGTACTTC.